Listed here are 18 T cell receptor beta chains from one sample, sequenced in a study of blood T cell repertoires in COVID-19. Data came from immunoSEQ multiplex PCR; TCRdb stores just in-frame clones and leaves some out. The table records about 150,000 clones, 70% to 90% of them present only once. The sequencing sample was made of peripheral blood. All receptors come from a woman between 65 and 79 years old with acute or convalescent COVID-19.

In its sample, this clone was seen once. The CDR3 protein is CASRVRVTIDTQYF. CDR3 coding DNA: TGTGCCAGCAGGGTCAGGGTCACCATAGATACGCAGTATTTT. The chain uses TRBV7-2 and TRBJ2-3; possibly TRBD1 for D (5 bases). The CDR3 has 14 residues. Trimming took off 6 bases at V and 5 bases at J, with 15 bases between the two ends. Germline CDR1 is SGHTA and CDR2 is FQGNSA.

This chain joins TRBV27 and TRBJ2-3; 8 nucleotides line up with TRBD1. In germline, CDR1 is MNHEY, CDR2 SMNVEV (reference sequence). The CDR3 is made up of 16 amino acids. V lost 0 bases and J lost 0; bases outside the gene matches: 2. The CDR3 DNA is TGTGCCAGCAGTTTATCCCAGGGGGCTAGCACAGATACGCAGTATTTT. Amino acids: CASSLSQGASTDTQYF.

J is TRBJ2-3 and V is TRBV2; TRBD1 is a possible D gene (5 bases). V lost 8 bases to trimming and J lost 0 bases, with 12 bases between them. Germline CDR1 is SNHLY and CDR2 is FYNNEI. The CDR3 consists of 14 residues. The CDR3 is CASGPRASTDTQYF. DNA of the CDR3: TGTGCCAGCGGTCCCAGGGCTAGCACAGATACGCAGTATTTT.

V is TRBV19 and J is TRBJ1-5; no firm D call. The ends were cut back, 3 bases at V and 3 bases at J, with 6 bases in the middle. Germline values: CDR1 LNHDA, CDR2 SQIVND (reference sequence). The CDR3 totals 13 residues. The CDR3 nucleotides read TGTGCCAGTAGTATCGGTATCAATCAGCCCCAGCATTTT. Residues: CASSIGINQPQHF. The whole variable domain, remainder taken from reference TRBV19 and TRBJ1-5, is DGGITQSPKYLFRKEGQNVTLSCEQNLNHDAMYWYRQDPGQGLRLIYYSQIVNDFQKGDIAEGYSVSREKKESFPLTVTSAQKNPTAFYLCASSIGINQPQHFGDGTRLSIL.

This clone was picked up one time. This rearrangement joins TRBV9 to TRBJ1-3, with no clear D. The length of the CDR3 is 15 residues. Per germline, CDR1 SGDLS and CDR2 YYNGEE. V lost 3 bases, J lost 4 bases, and 14 bases lay in between. Here the CDR3 reads CASSAGNSGGNTIYF. DNA for the CDR3: TGTGCCAGCAGCGCCGGTAATTCCGGGGGAAACACCATATATTTT.

V is TRBV6-1 and J is TRBJ2-3, with 8 positions matching TRBD2. The J segment lost 0 bases and the V segment lost 2 bases, leaving 4 bases of the junction unmatched. Germline-derived CDR1 and CDR2 are MNHNS and SASEGT. This CDR3 is 16 amino acids long. The chain's CDR3 is CASSELSGSSTDTQYF. Written as DNA, the CDR3 is TGTGCCAGCAGTGAATTGAGCGGGAGTAGCACAGATACGCAGTATTTT.

This sequence joins TRBV6-4 and TRBJ1-1; 12 nucleotides agree with TRBD1. The CDR3 consists of 15 residues. The V gene's germline CDR1 is MRHNA and CDR2 SNTAGT. Trimming took 5 bases from V and 5 from J; bases not matched to a gene: 6. CDR3 region: CASSKGQGAVTEAFF. The CDR3 bases are TGTGCCAGCAGTAAGGGACAGGGGGCAGTTACTGAAGCTTTCTTT.

This chain connects TRBV19 to TRBJ1-5; TRBD1 might be the D (5 bases). Germline V gene data show CDR1 as LNHDA and CDR2 as SQIVND (reference sequence). Trimming left V 5 bases short and J 1 base short, with 12 bases between. This CDR3 contains 15 residues. The CDR3 nucleotides are TGTGCCAGTAGTCCGTATAACAGGAGCAATCAGCCCCAGCATTTT. Protein: CASSPYNRSNQPQHF.

The rearrangement links TRBV7-8 to TRBJ2-3; 12 bases map to TRBD2. V lost 4 bases, J lost 2 bases, and 10 bases stayed unmatched. The CDR3 loop spans 18 amino acids. Germline CDR1 SGHVS, CDR2 FQNEAQ. CDR3 in amino acids: CASSSPAGLAGSTDTQYF. The CDR3 DNA is TGTGCCAGCAGCTCACCGGCCGGACTAGCGGGGTCCACAGATACGCAGTATTTT.

V and J are TRBV2 and TRBJ1-5; D gene ambiguous. This CDR3 spans 12 amino acids. The ends were cut back, 6 bases at V and 4 bases at J, with 7 bases in the middle. The germline gives CDR1 SNHLY, CDR2 FYNNEI. The CDR3 loop reads CASRAPNQPQHF. As DNA, the CDR3 is TGTGCCAGCAGGGCCCCTAATCAGCCCCAGCATTTT.

This clone was observed a few times. The V call is TRBV28, the J call TRBJ2-3, with TRBD2 identical over 12 bases. The CDR3 runs 16 residues. Looked up from germline, CDR1 is MDHEN and CDR2 is SYDVKM. V lost 5 bases, J lost 0 bases, and 3 bases stayed unmatched. CDR3 amino acids: CASSPLAGGSTDTQYF. CDR3 sequence (DNA): TGTGCCAGCAGTCCTCTAGCGGGGGGGAGCACAGATACGCAGTATTTT.

The DNA of the CDR3 is TGTGCCAGCAGCCCTACAGGGGGCTTCTCTGGAAACACCATATATTTT. It yields the protein CASSPTGGFSGNTIYF. The J gene is TRBJ1-3, the V gene TRBV9, with 9 bases identical to TRBD1. This CDR3 is built from 16 residues. CDR1 is SGDLS and CDR2 is YYNGEE in the germline V gene. The V gene end was trimmed by 4 bases and the J gene end by 0 bases; junction bases not matched to a gene: 5.

The chain links TRBV10-3 to TRBJ1-2, with TRBD1 matching 12 bases. The CDR3 is made up of 14 amino acids. V shed 0 bases and J 8 bases; nucleotides not matched to a gene: 1. The germline CDR1 and CDR2 sequences are ENHRY and SYGVKD. CDR3 region: CAISESGQGAGYTF. Here the CDR3 DNA reads TGTGCCATCAGTGAGTCGGGACAGGGGGCAGGCTACACCTTC.

This chain connects TRBV6-1 to TRBJ1-6; D remains ambiguous. V dropped 2 bases and J dropped 6 bases, with 8 bases sitting between them. The CDR3 is made up of 14 amino acids. In germline, CDR1 is MNHNS, CDR2 SASEGT. The CDR3 region has the DNA TGTGCCAGCAGTGAAAGCCAGGCTAATTCACCCCTCCACTTT. Its protein is CASSESQANSPLHF.

The chain uses TRBV18 and TRBJ2-7; 7 bases are a match to TRBD1. Unmatched junction bases numbered 7, after V lost 5 bases and J lost 3 bases. Germline CDR1 KGHSH, CDR2 LQKENI. CDR3 length: 14 amino acids. The DNA of the CDR3 is TGTGCCAGCTCATTTTTACGGGACAGCTACGAGCAGTACGTC. As protein: CASSFLRDSYEQYV.

The chain couples TRBV7-2 to TRBJ2-3; 11 bases fit TRBD2. CDR1 and CDR2 from the germline V gene are SGHTA and FQGNSA. V lost 2 bases and J lost 3; bases outside the gene matches: 7. The CDR3 covers 17 residues. CDR3 DNA sequence: TGTGCCAGCAGCTTAAGGGGTAGCGGGGGGGCGACAGATACGCAGTATTTT. It specifies CASSLRGSGGATDTQYF.

The genes are TRBV6-5 and TRBJ1-2; no firm D call. This CDR3 is built from 12 residues. Germline V gene lookup returns CDR1 MNHEY and CDR2 SVGAGI. Trimming pared 2 bases from V and 8 bases from J, leaving 9 bases between. DNA of the CDR3: TGTGCCAGCAGTTACGCCGGGAACGGCTACACCTTC. Its translation: CASSYAGNGYTF.

Written as DNA, the CDR3 is TGTGCCAGCAGTGCAAAAATTACCTCGGTGGGGGGGGGCACAGATACGCAGTATTTT. It specifies CASSAKITSVGGGTDTQYF. This rearrangement joins TRBV6-1 to TRBJ2-3, with 7 bases aligning to TRBD2. V lost 4 bases and J lost 1; bases outside the gene matches: 17. The CDR3 covers 19 residues. Germline assignment: CDR1 MNHNS and CDR2 SASEGT.